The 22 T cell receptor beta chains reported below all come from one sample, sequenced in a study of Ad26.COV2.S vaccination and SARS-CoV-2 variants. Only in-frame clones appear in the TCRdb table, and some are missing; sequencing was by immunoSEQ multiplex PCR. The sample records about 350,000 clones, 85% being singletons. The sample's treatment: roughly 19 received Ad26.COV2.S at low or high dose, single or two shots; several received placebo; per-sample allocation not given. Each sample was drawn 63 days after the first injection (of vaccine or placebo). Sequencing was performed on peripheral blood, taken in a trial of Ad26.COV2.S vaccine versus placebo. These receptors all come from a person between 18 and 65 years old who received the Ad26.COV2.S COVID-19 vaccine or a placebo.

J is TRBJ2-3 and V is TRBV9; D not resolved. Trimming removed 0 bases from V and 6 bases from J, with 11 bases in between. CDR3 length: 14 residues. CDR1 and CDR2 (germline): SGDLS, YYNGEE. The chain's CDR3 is CASSVGAGLDTQYF. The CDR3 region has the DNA TGTGCCAGCAGCGTAGGGGCTGGATTGGATACGCAGTATTTT.

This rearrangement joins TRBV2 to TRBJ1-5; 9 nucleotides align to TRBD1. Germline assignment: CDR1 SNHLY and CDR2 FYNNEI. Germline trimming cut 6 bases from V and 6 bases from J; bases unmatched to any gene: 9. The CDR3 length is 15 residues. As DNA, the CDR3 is TGTGCCAGCAGGGACTACAGGGGGCCGGGTCAGCCCCAGCATTTT. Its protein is CASRDYRGPGQPQHF.

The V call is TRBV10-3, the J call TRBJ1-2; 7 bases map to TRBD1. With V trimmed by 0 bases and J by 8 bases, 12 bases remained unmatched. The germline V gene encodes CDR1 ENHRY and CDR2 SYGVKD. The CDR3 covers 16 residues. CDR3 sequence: CAISESDRAAIKGYTF. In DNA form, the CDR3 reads TGTGCCATCAGTGAGTCAGACAGGGCCGCCATTAAGGGCTACACCTTC.

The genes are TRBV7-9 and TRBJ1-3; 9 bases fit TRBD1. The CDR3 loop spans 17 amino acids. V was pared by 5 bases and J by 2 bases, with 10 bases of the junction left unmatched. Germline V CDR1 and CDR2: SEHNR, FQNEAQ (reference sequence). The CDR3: CASSPRRQGGTGNTIYF. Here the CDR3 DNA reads TGTGCCAGCAGCCCCCGCCGACAGGGGGGAACTGGAAACACCATATATTTT. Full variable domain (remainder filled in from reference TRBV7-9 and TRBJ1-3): DTGVSQNPRHKITKRGQNVTFRCDPISEHNRLYWYRQTLGQGPEFLTYFQNEAQLEKSRLLSDRFSAERPKGSFSTLEIQRTEQGDSAMYLCASSPRRQGGTGNTIYFGEGSWLTVV.

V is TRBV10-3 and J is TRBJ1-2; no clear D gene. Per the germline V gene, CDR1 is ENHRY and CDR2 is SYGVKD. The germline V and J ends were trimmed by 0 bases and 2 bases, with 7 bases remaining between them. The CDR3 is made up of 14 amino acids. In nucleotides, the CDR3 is TGTGCCATCAGTGAGTCTACATCCAACTATGGCTACACCTTC. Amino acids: CAISESTSNYGYTF.

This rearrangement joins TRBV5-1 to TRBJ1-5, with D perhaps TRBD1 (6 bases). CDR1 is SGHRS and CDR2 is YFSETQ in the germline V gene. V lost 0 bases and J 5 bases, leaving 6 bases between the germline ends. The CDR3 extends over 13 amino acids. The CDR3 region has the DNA TGCGCCAGCAGCTTGGACAGGGATCAGCCCCAGCATTTT. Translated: CASSLDRDQPQHF.

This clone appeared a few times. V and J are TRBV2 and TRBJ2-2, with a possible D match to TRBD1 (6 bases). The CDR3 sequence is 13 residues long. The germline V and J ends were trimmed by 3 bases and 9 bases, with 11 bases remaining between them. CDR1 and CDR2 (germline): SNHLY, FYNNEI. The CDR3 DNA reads TGTGCCAGCAGTGACAGGGGAAAACGGGAGCTGTTTTTT. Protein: CASSDRGKRELFF.

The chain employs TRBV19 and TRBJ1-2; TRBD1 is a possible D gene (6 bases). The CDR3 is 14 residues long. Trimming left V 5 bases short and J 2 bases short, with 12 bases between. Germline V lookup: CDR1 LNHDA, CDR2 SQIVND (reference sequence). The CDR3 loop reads CASSPVQGNYGYTF. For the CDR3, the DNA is TGTGCCAGTAGTCCGGTACAGGGCAACTATGGCTACACCTTC.

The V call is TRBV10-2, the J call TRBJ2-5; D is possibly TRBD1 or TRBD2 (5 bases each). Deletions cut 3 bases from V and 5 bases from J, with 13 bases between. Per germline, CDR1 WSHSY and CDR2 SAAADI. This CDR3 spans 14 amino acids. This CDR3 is CASSDGASWETQYF. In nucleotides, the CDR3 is TGCGCCAGCAGTGACGGGGCTAGCTGGGAGACCCAGTACTTC.

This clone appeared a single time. This CDR3 is CASSLEGTGANVLTF. CDR3 nucleotide sequence: TGTGCCAGCAGCTTGGAGGGAACCGGGGCCAACGTCCTGACTTTC. The gene calls are TRBV5-6 and TRBJ2-6, with D hard to call. The germline CDR1 and CDR2 sequences are SGHDT and YYEEEE. The V end was cut by 0 bases, the J end by 4 bases, with 8 bases between. CDR3 size: 15 residues.

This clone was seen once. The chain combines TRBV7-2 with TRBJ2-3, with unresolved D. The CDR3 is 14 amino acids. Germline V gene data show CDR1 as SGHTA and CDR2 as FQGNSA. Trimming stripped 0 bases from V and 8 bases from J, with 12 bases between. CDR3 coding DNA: TGTGCCAGCAGCTTAGCGTCGCCGACGGGTACGCAGTATTTT. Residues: CASSLASPTGTQYF.

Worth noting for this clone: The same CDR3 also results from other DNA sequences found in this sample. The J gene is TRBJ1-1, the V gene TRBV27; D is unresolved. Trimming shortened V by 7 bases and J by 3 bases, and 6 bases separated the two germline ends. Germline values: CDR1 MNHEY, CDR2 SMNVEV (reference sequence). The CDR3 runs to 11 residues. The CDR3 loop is CASTGYTEAFF. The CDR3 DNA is TGTGCCAGCACGGGATACACTGAAGCTTTCTTT.

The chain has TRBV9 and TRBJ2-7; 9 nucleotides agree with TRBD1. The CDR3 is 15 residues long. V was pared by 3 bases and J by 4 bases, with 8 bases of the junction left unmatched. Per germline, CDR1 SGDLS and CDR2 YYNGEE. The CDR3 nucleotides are TGTGCCAGCAGCGAGGGTGGGACAGGGTCATACGAGCAGTACTTC. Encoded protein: CASSEGGTGSYEQYF.

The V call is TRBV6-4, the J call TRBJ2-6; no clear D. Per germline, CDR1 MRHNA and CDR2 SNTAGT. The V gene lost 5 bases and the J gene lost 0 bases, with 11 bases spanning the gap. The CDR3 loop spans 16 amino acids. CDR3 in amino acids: CASSLGGPSGANVLTF. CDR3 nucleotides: TGTGCCAGCAGTCTTGGCGGTCCCTCTGGGGCCAACGTCCTGACTTTC.

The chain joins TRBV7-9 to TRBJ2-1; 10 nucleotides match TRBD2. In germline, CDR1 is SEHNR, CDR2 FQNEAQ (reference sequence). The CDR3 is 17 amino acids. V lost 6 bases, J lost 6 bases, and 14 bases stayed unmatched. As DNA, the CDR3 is TGTGCCAGCAGAAACAAAGCGGGGGGGCCAGTGGGCAATGAGCAGTTCTTC. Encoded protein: CASRNKAGGPVGNEQFF.

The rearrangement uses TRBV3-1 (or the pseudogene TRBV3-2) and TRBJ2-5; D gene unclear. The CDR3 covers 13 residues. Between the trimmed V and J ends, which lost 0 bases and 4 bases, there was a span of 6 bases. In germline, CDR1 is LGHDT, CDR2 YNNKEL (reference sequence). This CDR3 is CASSQDLPETQYF. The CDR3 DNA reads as TGTGCCAGCAGCCAAGACCTCCCAGAGACCCAGTACTTC.

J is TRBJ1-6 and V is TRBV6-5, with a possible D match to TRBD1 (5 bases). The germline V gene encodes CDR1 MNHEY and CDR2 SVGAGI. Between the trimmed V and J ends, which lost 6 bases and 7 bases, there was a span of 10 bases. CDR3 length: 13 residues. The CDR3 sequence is CASSRARNSPLHF. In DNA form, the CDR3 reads TGTGCCAGCAGCAGGGCCCGAAATTCACCCCTCCACTTT.

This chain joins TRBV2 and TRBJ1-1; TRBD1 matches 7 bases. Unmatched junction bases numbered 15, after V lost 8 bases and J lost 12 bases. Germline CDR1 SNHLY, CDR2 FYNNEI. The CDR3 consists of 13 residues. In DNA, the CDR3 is TGTGCCAGCGGGGGACAGACACCGCTAGAACCTTTCTTT. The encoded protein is CASGGQTPLEPFF.

The CDR3 nucleotides read TGCGCCAGCAGCTTGGGGGGACAGGGTATAGGTGAAGCTTTCTTT. Protein: CASSLGGQGIGEAFF. The V call is TRBV5-1, the J call TRBJ1-1; 9 nucleotides match TRBD1. Per the germline V gene, CDR1 is SGHRS and CDR2 is YFSETQ. J lost 7 bases, V lost 0 bases, and 7 bases had no gene match. This CDR3 contains 15 residues.

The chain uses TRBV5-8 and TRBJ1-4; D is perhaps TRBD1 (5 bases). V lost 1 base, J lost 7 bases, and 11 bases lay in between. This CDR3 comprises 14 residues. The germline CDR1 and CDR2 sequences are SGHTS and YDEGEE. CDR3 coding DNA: TGTGCCAGCAGCTTGATAGGGGAAGGTGAAAAACTGTTTTTT. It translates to CASSLIGEGEKLFF.

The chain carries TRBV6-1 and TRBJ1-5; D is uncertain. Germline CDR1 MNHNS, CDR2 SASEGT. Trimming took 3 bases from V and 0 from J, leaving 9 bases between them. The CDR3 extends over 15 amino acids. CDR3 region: CASSDRAYSNQPQHF. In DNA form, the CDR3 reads TGTGCCAGCAGTGACAGAGCCTATAGCAATCAGCCCCAGCATTTT.

CDR3 residues: CASTLTGAGSGANVLTF. CDR3 coding DNA: TGTGCCAGCACCCTGACAGGGGCCGGCTCTGGGGCCAACGTCCTGACTTTC. This rearrangement joins TRBV28 to TRBJ2-6, with TRBD1 matching 8 bases. Per germline, CDR1 MDHEN and CDR2 SYDVKM. V lost 7 bases, J lost 0 bases, and 8 bases stayed unmatched. The CDR3 length is 17 residues.